Listed below are T cell receptor beta chains from one sample, sequenced in a study of regulatory dendritic cells for organ transplantation. Sequencing was performed with immunoSEQ multiplex PCR; in TCRdb, only in-frame clones are kept and a portion is missing. Here the sample spans 25,000 to 35,000 clones, roughly 80% being singletons. Sequencing input: naive CD4+ T cells from blood. Every receptor here comes from a human donor in good health. Each CDR3 is given with its conserved first and last residue. Fields, in order: J gene, clone size, V gene, CDR3 protein. Expanded clones are given a class, and other clones once, few, many or no size at all.

>TRBJ1-5|-|TRBV12-5
CASAPGFYQPQHF
>TRBJ1-4|-|TRBV18
CASGQGANEKLFF
>TRBJ2-7|-|TRBV4-2
CASSQEFSGGPGYEQYF
>TRBJ2-2|once|TRBV5-1
CASSLDRATGELFF
>TRBJ2-4|-|TRBV6-5
CASSYGGPGIQYF
>TRBJ1-1|-|TRBV19
CASRRQGGADTTEAFF
>TRBJ2-3|-|TRBV21-1
CASPAGHTDTQYF
>TRBJ1-6|few|TRBV7-3
CASSLTGTGGLDSPLHF
>TRBJ2-1|-|TRBV2
CASRESGTVTNEQFF
>TRBJ2-2|-|TRBV5-6
CASSSSGMPNTGELFF
>TRBJ2-2|-|TRBV18
CASSPGGVDTGELFF
>TRBJ2-2|-|TRBV5-4
CASSLDTGELFF
>TRBJ2-5|-|TRBV7-2
CASSGDRGKETQYF
>TRBJ2-7|-|TRBV12-5
CASGRRTGTSDYEQYF
>TRBJ2-1|-|TRBV9
CASSRTSGVNEQFF
>TRBJ1-6|few|TRBV9
CASSTPTGNNSPLHF
>TRBJ1-1|-|TRBV19
CASSIDSWRIGMNTEAFF
>TRBJ2-3|-|TRBV2
CASSERGGSADTQYF
>TRBJ2-1|-|TRBV9
CASSVQGTSNEQFF
>TRBJ2-4|-|TRBV5-1
CASSLGQGQTIQYF
>TRBJ1-1|-|TRBV9
CASSTTTGTMNTEAFF
>TRBJ1-6|-|TRBV2
CASSRRQGQGNNSPLHF
>TRBJ2-1|-|TRBV6-1
CASSDRDTLDHEQFF
>TRBJ2-7|-|TRBV5-1
CASSLVGGGAFHEQYF
>TRBJ1-1|-|TRBV13
CASTQGQGNTEAFF
>TRBJ1-5|-|TRBV7-2
CASSKGGAAGNQPQHF
>TRBJ2-7|-|TRBV6-6
CASATLYEQYF
>TRBJ2-2|-|TRBV10-1
CASSDSGTSGGPNTGELFF
>TRBJ2-2|-|TRBV7-3
CASSPQGTSGGAGTGELFF
>TRBJ1-5|-|TRBV27
CASSFLDQPQHF
>TRBJ2-5|-|TRBV5-4
CASSSPTGAPGTQYF
>TRBJ1-2|few|TRBV2
CASSELGRNYGYTF
>TRBJ1-5|-|TRBV2
CASKVSLDQPQHF
>TRBJ2-1|-|TRBV5-4
CASSLEAGDNEQFF
>TRBJ2-5|-|TRBV6-6
CASSYGEGRETQYF
>TRBJ2-5|once|TRBV7-6
CASSRAPQETQYF
>TRBJ2-5|-|TRBV5-4
CASSLSSSGGVGTQYF
>TRBJ1-4|-|TRBV5-1
CASSLVGGPNEKLFF
>TRBJ1-2|few|TRBV5-1
CASSLAGGDRIYGYTF
>TRBJ2-7|-|TRBV7-9
CASSLGGGEQYF
>TRBJ2-7|-|TRBV6-6
CASSLFHSGGSYEQYF
>TRBJ1-1|few|TRBV5-6
CASSGQGGTEAFF
>TRBJ2-7|-|TRBV5-4
CASSLAGTGRTEQYF
>TRBJ2-7|-|TRBV6-5
CASTPRRGRSYEQYF
>TRBJ2-3|-|TRBV9
CASSWGLPSTDTQYF
>TRBJ1-6|-|TRBV9
CASSRSPDSSNSPLHF
>TRBJ1-6|-|TRBV5-1
CASSLTTGTYNSPLHF
>TRBJ2-3|-|TRBV7-2
CASSGSGGSADTQYF
>TRBJ1-2|-|TRBV7-2
CASSLQGDYGYTF
>TRBJ1-3|-|TRBV18
CASSPAREGNTIYF
>TRBJ1-2|-|TRBV28
CASTSGLGALNGYTF
>TRBJ2-3|-|TRBV18
CASSTLSGTNTDTQYF
>TRBJ1-2|-|TRBV4-2
CASSQEKGRNYGYTF
>TRBJ2-5|-|TRBV7-9
CASTPSGVNQETQYF